This TCR beta chain is drawn from a study of blood T cells in healthy people across ages. Study outcomes and limitations: Naive T cell percentage and TCR beta diversity correlated strongly.

Then a second PCR, running roughly 7 to 11 cycles, was carried out with a sample-barcoded 5' primer and a J-beta primer mix. TCRdb recomputed calls from the 5' RACE reads with MiXCR, one row per CDR3 protein. The data contain some 1.5 million distinct CDR3 sequences, around 40% of them seen just once; the ten biggest clones take up just over 4%. Comments on this clonotype: What it binds is not known. A read error may produce the germline difference seen at one junction end.

The source of this sequence is a woman younger than 35 in good health. The sequenced material came from blood.

CDR3 DNA: TGTGCCAGTAGCTTAAAAGGCCCTCAGTGGACGCAGTATTTT. Encoded protein: CASSLKGPQWTQYF. V and J are TRBV7-3 and TRBJ2-3; D not resolved. This CDR3 is built from 14 residues. CDR1 and CDR2 from the germline V gene are SGHTA and FQGTGA. The full variable domain, in which reference TRBV7-3 and TRBJ2-3 provide the parts outside the CDR3, is GAGVSQTPSNKVTEKGKYVELRCDPISGHTALYWYRQSLGQGPEFLIYFQGTGAADDSGLPNDRFFAVRPEGSVSTLKIQRTERGDSAVYLCASSLKGPQWTQYFGPGTRLTVL.